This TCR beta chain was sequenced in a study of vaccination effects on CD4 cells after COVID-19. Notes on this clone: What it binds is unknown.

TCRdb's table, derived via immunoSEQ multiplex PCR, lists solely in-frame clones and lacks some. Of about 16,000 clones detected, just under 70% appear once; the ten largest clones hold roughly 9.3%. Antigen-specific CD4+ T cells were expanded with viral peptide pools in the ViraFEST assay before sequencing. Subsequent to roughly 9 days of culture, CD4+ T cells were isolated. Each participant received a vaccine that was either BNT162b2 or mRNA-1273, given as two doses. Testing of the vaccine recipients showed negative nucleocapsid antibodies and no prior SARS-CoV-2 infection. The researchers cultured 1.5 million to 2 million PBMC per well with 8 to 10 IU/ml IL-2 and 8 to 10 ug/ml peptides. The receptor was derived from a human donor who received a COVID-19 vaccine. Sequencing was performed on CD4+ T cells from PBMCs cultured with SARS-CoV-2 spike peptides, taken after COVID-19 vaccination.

As DNA, the CDR3 is TGTGCCACCAGGGGGACTAGCGGGATTGAGACCCAGTACTTC. This sequence encodes CATRGTSGIETQYF. This chain connects TRBV15 to TRBJ2-5, with 13 bases lining up with TRBD2. Germline V gene data show CDR1 as LNHNV and CDR2 as YYDKDF (reference sequence). Trimming removed 6 bases from V and 5 bases from J; junction bases left unmatched: 3. The CDR3 runs to 14 residues.